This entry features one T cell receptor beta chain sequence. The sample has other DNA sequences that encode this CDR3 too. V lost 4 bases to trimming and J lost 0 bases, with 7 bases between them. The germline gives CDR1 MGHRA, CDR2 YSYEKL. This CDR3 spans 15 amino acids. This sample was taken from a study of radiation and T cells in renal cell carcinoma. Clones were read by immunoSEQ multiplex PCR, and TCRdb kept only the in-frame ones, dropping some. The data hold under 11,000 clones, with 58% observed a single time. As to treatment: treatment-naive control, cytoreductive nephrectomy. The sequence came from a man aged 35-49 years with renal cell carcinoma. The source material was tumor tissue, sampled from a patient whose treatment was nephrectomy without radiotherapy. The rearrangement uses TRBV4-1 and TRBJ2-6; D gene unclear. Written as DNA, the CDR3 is TGCGCCAGCAGCCTAGAATCCTCTGGGGCCAACGTCCTGACTTTC. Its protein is CASSLESSGANVLTF.